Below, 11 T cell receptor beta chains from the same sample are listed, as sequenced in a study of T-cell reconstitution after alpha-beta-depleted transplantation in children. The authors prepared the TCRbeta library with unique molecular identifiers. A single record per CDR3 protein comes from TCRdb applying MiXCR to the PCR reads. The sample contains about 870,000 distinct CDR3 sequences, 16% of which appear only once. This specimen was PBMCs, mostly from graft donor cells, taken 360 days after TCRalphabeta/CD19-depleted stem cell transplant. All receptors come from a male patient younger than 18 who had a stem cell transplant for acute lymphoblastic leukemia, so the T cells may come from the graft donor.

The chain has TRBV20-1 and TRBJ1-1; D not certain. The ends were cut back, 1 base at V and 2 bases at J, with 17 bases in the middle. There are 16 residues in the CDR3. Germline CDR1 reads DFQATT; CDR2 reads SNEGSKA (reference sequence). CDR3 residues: CSARAWSVAGNTEAFF. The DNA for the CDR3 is TGCAGTGCTAGAGCGTGGTCCGTGGCTGGAAACACTGAAGCTTTCTTT.

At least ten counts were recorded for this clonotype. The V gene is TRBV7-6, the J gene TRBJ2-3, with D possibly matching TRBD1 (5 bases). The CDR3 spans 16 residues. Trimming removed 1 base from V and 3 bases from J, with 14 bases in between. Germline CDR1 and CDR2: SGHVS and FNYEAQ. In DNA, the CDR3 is TGTGCCAGCAGCTTAGTGCCCAGGGTTGGGACAGATACGCAGTATTTT. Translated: CASSLVPRVGTDTQYF.

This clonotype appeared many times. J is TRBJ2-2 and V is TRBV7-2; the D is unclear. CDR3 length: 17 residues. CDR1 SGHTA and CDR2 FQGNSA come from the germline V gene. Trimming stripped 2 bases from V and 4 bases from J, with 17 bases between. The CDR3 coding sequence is TGTGCCAGCAGCTTATCCGGATCTGAGGTACTCACCGGGGAGCTGTTTTTT. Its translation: CASSLSGSEVLTGELFF.

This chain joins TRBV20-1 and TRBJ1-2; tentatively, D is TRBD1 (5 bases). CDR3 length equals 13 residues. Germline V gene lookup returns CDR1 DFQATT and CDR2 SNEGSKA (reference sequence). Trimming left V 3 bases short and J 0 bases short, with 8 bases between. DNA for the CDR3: TGCAGTGCTAGGGACATACCTAACTATGGCTACACCTTC. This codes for CSARDIPNYGYTF.

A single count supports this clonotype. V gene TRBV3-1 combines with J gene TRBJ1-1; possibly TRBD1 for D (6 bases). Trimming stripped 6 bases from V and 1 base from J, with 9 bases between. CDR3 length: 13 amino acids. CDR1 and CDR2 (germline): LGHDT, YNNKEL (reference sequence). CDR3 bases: TGTGCCAGCAGATCGGGGGCGAACACTGAAGCTTTCTTT. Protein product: CASRSGANTEAFF.

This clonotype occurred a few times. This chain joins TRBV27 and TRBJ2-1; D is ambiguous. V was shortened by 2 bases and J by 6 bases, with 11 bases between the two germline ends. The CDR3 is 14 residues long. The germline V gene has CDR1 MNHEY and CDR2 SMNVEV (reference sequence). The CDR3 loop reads CASSLVGAANEQFF. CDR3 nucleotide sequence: TGTGCCAGCAGTTTAGTAGGCGCAGCCAATGAGCAGTTCTTC.

This chain's CDR3 is CASSPPDRVGAGYTF. The CDR3 nucleotides read TGTGCCAGCAGTCCTCCGGACAGGGTTGGGGCTGGCTACACCTTC. The chain uses TRBV28 and TRBJ1-2; 8 nucleotides match TRBD1. The CDR3 is 15 amino acids. Germline loops: CDR1 MDHEN, CDR2 SYDVKM. Germline trimming cut 5 bases from V and 7 bases from J; bases unmatched to any gene: 12.

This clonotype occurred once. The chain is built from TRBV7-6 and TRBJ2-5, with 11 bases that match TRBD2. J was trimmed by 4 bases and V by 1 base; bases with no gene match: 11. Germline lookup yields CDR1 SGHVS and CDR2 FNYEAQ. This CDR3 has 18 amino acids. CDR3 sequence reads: CASSLVRLAGGLGETQYF. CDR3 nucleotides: TGTGCCAGCAGCTTAGTGCGCCTAGCGGGAGGATTGGGAGAGACCCAGTACTTC.

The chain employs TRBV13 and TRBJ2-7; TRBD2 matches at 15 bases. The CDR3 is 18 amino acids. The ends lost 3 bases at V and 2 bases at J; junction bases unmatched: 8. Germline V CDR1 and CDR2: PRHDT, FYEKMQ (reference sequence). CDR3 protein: CASSFPRTSGRVPYEQYF. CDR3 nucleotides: TGTGCCAGCAGCTTCCCCCGGACTAGCGGGAGGGTTCCCTACGAGCAGTACTTC.

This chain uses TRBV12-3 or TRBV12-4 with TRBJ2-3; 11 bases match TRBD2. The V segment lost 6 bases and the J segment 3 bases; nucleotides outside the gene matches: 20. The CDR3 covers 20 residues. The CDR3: CASSAPKGLTSGARTDTQYF. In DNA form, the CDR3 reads TGTGCCAGCAGCGCTCCGAAGGGGTTGACTAGCGGGGCGAGGACAGATACGCAGTATTTT.

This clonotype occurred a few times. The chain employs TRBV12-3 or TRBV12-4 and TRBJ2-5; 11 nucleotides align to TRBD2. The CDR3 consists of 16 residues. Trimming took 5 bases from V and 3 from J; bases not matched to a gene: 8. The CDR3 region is CASSKGLAGFKETQYF. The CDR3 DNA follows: TGTGCCAGCAGTAAAGGACTAGCGGGCTTTAAAGAGACCCAGTACTTC.